The clone carrying this TCR beta chain was counted ten times or more. What it binds is not known. At one end the junction does not follow the germline gene, possibly because of a read error. The record originates from a study of T-cell reconstitution after alpha-beta-depleted transplantation in children. The study's findings and limits: T-cell counts and diversity at one year following transplant were attributed mainly to newly produced T cells. In patients about two months after transplant, alpha-beta T cells reportedly arose from several hundred expanded graft clones. Surviving recipient T cells and intrathymic progenitors accounted for some patients' high TCRbeta diversity at day 60.

The germline V gene has CDR1 SGHRS and CDR2 YFSETQ. The CDR3 sequence is 14 residues long. The TCRbeta library was prepared with unique molecular identifiers. TCRdb passed the PCR reads through MiXCR, listing each CDR3 protein once. Of about 980,000 distinct CDR3 sequences listed, roughly 29% are singletons. The chain is built from TRBV5-1 and TRBJ2-3; 9 nucleotides align to TRBD1. This sequence originates from a boy under three years old who had a stem cell transplant for SCID, so the T cells may come from the graft donor. The source was PBMCs, mostly from graft donor cells, collected 360 days after TCRalphabeta/CD19-depleted stem cell transplant. The CDR3 spells CASSRGQGTDTQYF. CDR3 bases: TGTGCCAGCAGCCGTGGACAGGGGACAGATACGCAGTATTTT.